Shown below are 31 T cell receptor beta chains from a single sample sequenced in a study of CD8+CD57+ T cells in acquired aplastic anemia. Genomic DNA provided the template from which TCR beta VDJ and CDR3 profiles were obtained. TCRdb fed the reads into MiXCR, producing one record per CDR3 protein. The sample yields around 180,000 distinct CDR3 sequences, approximately 48% seen once. Flow cytometry had shown expanded CD8+CD57+ cells in the patients chosen for sequencing. Sequenced: sorted CD4+, CD8+, or CD8+CD57+ T cells (not recorded which) from PBMCs. These receptors all come from a human donor with aplastic anemia.

The chain links TRBV5-1 to TRBJ2-5, with a tentative D call TRBD2 (6 bases). The CDR3 consists of 17 residues. V lost 2 bases to trimming and J lost 2 bases, with 19 bases between them. CDR1 and CDR2 (germline): SGHRS, YFSETQ. The DNA of the CDR3 is TGCGCCAGCAGCTTTATTGGTGGCGGGGTGAAACAAGAGACCCAGTACTTC. This translates into CASSFIGGGVKQETQYF.

This chain joins TRBV10-2 and TRBJ1-6; 8 bases map to TRBD1. Germline CDR1 WSHSY, CDR2 SAAADI. The J segment lost 4 bases and the V segment lost 6 bases, leaving 5 bases of the junction unmatched. The CDR3 loop spans 15 amino acids. The CDR3 is CASRQTGEYNSPLHF. CDR3 sequence (DNA): TGCGCCAGCAGACAGACAGGGGAGTATAATTCACCCCTCCACTTT.

On this clonotype itself: A junction end diverges from the germline sequence, so it may reflect a read error. The genes are TRBV7-3 and TRBJ2-7; D unclear. Germline V gene sequence: CDR1 SGHTA, CDR2 FQGTGA. The CDR3 length is 11 residues. CDR3 DNA sequence: TGTGCCAGCAGCCTCCGGGCAGACGACAACTTC. Amino acid sequence: CASSLRADDNF.

This clonotype was seen repeatedly, ten times or more. The chain carries TRBV24-1 and TRBJ2-1; D uncertain. The V and J ends lost 5 bases and 0 bases respectively, with 13 bases between them. CDR1 and CDR2 (germline): KGHDR, SFDVKD. This CDR3 contains 16 residues. The CDR3 here is CATSGLQPSSYNEQFF. CDR3 nucleotides: TGTGCCACCAGTGGATTACAGCCAAGCTCCTACAATGAGCAGTTCTTC.

The V gene is TRBV7-9, the J gene TRBJ2-7; TRBD1 matches at 9 bases. Germline-derived CDR1 and CDR2 are SEHNR and FQNEAQ (reference sequence). The CDR3 spans 14 residues. V lost 8 bases to trimming and J lost 2 bases; unmatched junction nucleotides: 7. CDR3 nucleotide sequence: TGTGCCAGCGGAGGACAGGGGACTCCCTACGAGCAGTACTTC. As protein: CASGGQGTPYEQYF.

The CDR3 here is CATSSGPGRTETQYF. In nucleotides, the CDR3 is TGTGCCACCAGCAGTGGTCCGGGACGGACAGAGACCCAGTACTTC. The genes are TRBV15 and TRBJ2-5; D assignment may be TRBD1 or TRBD2 (5 bases each). CDR1 is LNHNV, CDR2 YYDKDF, per germline (reference sequence). CDR3 length equals 15 residues. V gave up 3 bases and J gave up 4 bases, with 15 bases separating them.

This clonotype was counted many times. The genes are TRBV9 and TRBJ2-2; 8 positions match TRBD2. Germline-derived CDR1 and CDR2 are SGDLS and YYNGEE. V lost 2 bases and J lost 4; bases outside the gene matches: 4. The CDR3 consists of 15 residues. The chain's CDR3 is CASSVAGGGTGELFF. The CDR3 DNA sequence: TGTGCCAGCAGCGTTGCCGGGGGGGGCACCGGGGAGCTGTTTTTT.

The chain joins TRBV24-1 to TRBJ2-3; 10 positions agree with TRBD1. Germline CDR1 KGHDR, CDR2 SFDVKD. The CDR3 runs 15 residues. Trimming removed 5 bases from V and 5 bases from J; junction bases left unmatched: 6. This CDR3 is CATSVNRDRGDTQYF. The CDR3 DNA reads as TGTGCCACCAGTGTCAACCGGGACAGGGGAGATACGCAGTATTTT.

The genes are TRBV19 and TRBJ2-6; TRBD2 is a possible D gene (6 bases). Trimming took 6 bases from V and 2 from J, leaving 8 bases between them. Germline CDR1 LNHDA, CDR2 SQIVND (reference sequence). The CDR3 consists of 14 residues. CDR3 coding DNA: TGTGCCAGTAGCGTAGCGGCTGGGGCCAACGTCCTGACTTTC. Its protein is CASSVAAGANVLTF.

This clonotype was counted ten times or more. The CDR3 nucleotides are TGTGCCAGCAGCGGGGGGGGCTTAGGAGCAATTGAGTTCTTC. This codes for CASSGGGLGAIEFF. The chain uses TRBV2 and TRBJ2-1; 8 bases are shared with TRBD2. The CDR3 covers 14 residues. The V gene's germline CDR1 is SNHLY and CDR2 FYNNEI. The trim removed 6 bases at V and 14 bases at J, leaving 15 bases unmatched.

This clonotype was observed at least ten times. The rearrangement links TRBV9 to TRBJ1-2; D gene ambiguous. With 2 bases removed from V and 4 bases from J, the gap between germline ends came to 15 bases. The CDR3 is 15 residues long. Germline V lookup: CDR1 SGDLS, CDR2 YYNGEE. The CDR3: CASSVALQTRYGYTF. In DNA, the CDR3 is TGTGCCAGCAGCGTCGCCTTGCAGACACGCTATGGCTACACCTTC.

This sequence joins TRBV24-1 and TRBJ2-5; D unresolved. Germline V gives CDR1 KGHDR, CDR2 SFDVKD. Deletions cut 0 bases from V and 5 bases from J, with 0 bases between. The CDR3 sequence is 11 residues long. CDR3 sequence: CATSDLETQYF. For the CDR3, the DNA is TGTGCCACCAGTGATTTGGAGACCCAGTACTTC.

This clonotype was observed many times. The rearrangement links TRBV5-1 to TRBJ2-1; TRBD2 agrees at 7 bases. The CDR3 runs to 13 residues. V shed 7 bases and J 5 bases; nucleotides not matched to a gene: 6. Germline V gene data show CDR1 as SGHRS and CDR2 as YFSETQ. Written as DNA, the CDR3 is TGCGCCAGCTCCTCCCGGGGGGACAATGAGCAGTTCTTC. Protein sequence: CASSSRGDNEQFF.

The chain joins TRBV11-2 to TRBJ2-5; 8 nucleotides match TRBD1. The CDR3 is made up of 18 amino acids. The germline V gene encodes CDR1 SGHAT and CDR2 FQNNGV. V lost 8 bases and J lost 4; bases outside the gene matches: 21. The DNA of the CDR3 is TGTGCCAGCCGAAAAGCGACAGGGGTCGAGGGGCCAAGAGAGACCCAGTACTTC. Translated, it gives CASRKATGVEGPRETQYF.

This chain joins TRBV2 and TRBJ2-7; 9 bases fit TRBD2. J gave up 3 bases and V 7 bases, and 7 bases lay outside the gene matches. CDR1 SNHLY and CDR2 FYNNEI come from the germline V gene. This CDR3 spans 14 amino acids. The CDR3 spells CASTKTSGVYEQYF. CDR3 nucleotide sequence: TGTGCCAGCACCAAGACTAGCGGAGTCTACGAGCAGTACTTC.

This sequence joins TRBV2 and TRBJ2-7; TRBD2 agrees at 15 bases. Trimming cost V 4 bases and J 4 bases; bases outside gene matches: 2. In germline, CDR1 is SNHLY, CDR2 FYNNEI. The CDR3 spans 15 residues. This CDR3 reads CASSGGLAGGYEQYF. CDR3 in DNA: TGTGCCAGCAGTGGTGGACTAGCGGGGGGGTACGAGCAGTACTTC.

This clonotype was seen repeatedly, ten times or more. The gene calls are TRBV20-1 and TRBJ2-7, with TRBD1 matching over 11 bases. The germline V gene has CDR1 DFQATT and CDR2 SNEGSKA (reference sequence). J lost 7 bases, V lost 4 bases, and 9 bases had no gene match. The length of the CDR3 is 14 residues. This chain's CDR3 is CSAIGQGAFQEQYF. The CDR3 region has the DNA TGCAGTGCTATAGGACAGGGGGCATTTCAGGAGCAGTACTTC.

This CDR3 reads CASKWAGGLVGETQYF. CDR3 nucleotides: TGTGCCAGCAAGTGGGCAGGGGGCTTGGTCGGCGAGACCCAGTACTTC. The chain couples TRBV2 to TRBJ2-5, with 8 bases that match TRBD1. Unmatched junction bases numbered 15, after V lost 7 bases and J lost 5 bases. The CDR3 is 16 amino acids. Germline assignment: CDR1 SNHLY and CDR2 FYNNEI.

The chain links TRBV7-4 to TRBJ2-7; a weak D match, TRBD2 (5 bases). The CDR3 spans 12 residues. Trimming cost V 4 bases and J 7 bases, with 11 bases left between them. Per germline, CDR1 SGHVT and CDR2 SQSDAQ. Here the CDR3 reads CASSSPSWEQYF. The CDR3 nucleotides are TGTGCCAGCAGCTCCCCTAGCTGGGAGCAGTACTTC.

CDR3 DNA sequence: TGTGCCACCCGGGCTCCGACGGGGTCAGAGCAGTTCTTC. This translates into CATRAPTGSEQFF. The J gene is TRBJ2-1, the V gene TRBV24-1; the D gene is possibly TRBD2 (5 bases). Trimming took off 9 bases at V and 10 bases at J, with 18 bases between the two ends. The CDR3 is made up of 13 amino acids. CDR1 and CDR2 (germline): KGHDR, SFDVKD.

The J gene is TRBJ2-2, the V gene TRBV10-1; TRBD1 might be the D (6 bases). This CDR3 has 18 residues. Germline V gene lookup returns CDR1 WNHNN and CDR2 SYGVQD (reference sequence). V lost 4 bases and J lost 0, with 18 bases in between. The CDR3 nucleotides read TGCGCCAGCAGTGGTAAAACGGGACAACGACCGAACACCGGGGAGCTGTTTTTT. Protein product: CASSGKTGQRPNTGELFF.

This clonotype has a count of ten or more. V gene TRBV4-3 combines with J gene TRBJ2-1; no definite D call. The CDR3 is 15 residues long. CDR1 and CDR2 (germline): LGHNA, YSLEER. Trimming took 0 bases from V and 9 from J, leaving 15 bases between them. The CDR3 DNA reads TGCGCCAGCAGCCAAGACAGTAGGACCTCAGGTGAGCAGTTCTTC. This encodes CASSQDSRTSGEQFF.

The chain links TRBV25-1 to TRBJ2-5, with D uncertain. This CDR3 spans 16 amino acids. V was clipped by 3 bases and J by 1 base, with 15 bases between them. CDR1 and CDR2 (germline): MGHDK, SYGVNS. The CDR3 region is CASSEGVGRVQETQYF. The CDR3 DNA sequence: TGTGCCAGCAGTGAGGGTGTCGGACGGGTCCAAGAGACCCAGTACTTC.

The rearrangement links TRBV6-1 to TRBJ2-5; 7 nucleotides agree with TRBD2. J was trimmed by 5 bases and V by 5 bases; bases with no gene match: 17. This CDR3 contains 17 residues. Germline CDR1 and CDR2: MNHNS and SASEGT. DNA of the CDR3: TGTGCCAGCAGTCCCTCCTCGGGGAGGGCCGTCGGTGAGACCCAGTACTTC. It yields the protein CASSPSSGRAVGETQYF.

In regard to this clonotype: Lacking the conserved final phenylalanine or tryptophan, this CDR3 likely reflects a read error. V gene TRBV25-1 combines with J gene TRBJ1-6; possibly TRBD1 for D (6 bases). The CDR3 has 15 residues. V lost 5 bases, J lost 6 bases, and 14 bases lay in between. Germline V CDR1 and CDR2: MGHDK, SYGVNS. CDR3 coding DNA: TGTGCCAGCAGTCCTGTTTGGGGGGCTAATTCACCCCTCCACTAT. Its protein product is CASSPVWGANSPLHY.

The chain has TRBV7-9 and TRBJ1-1, with D hard to call. The CDR3 length is 11 residues. Germline CDR1 and CDR2: SEHNR and FQNEAQ (reference sequence). V shed 7 bases and J shed 8 bases, with 11 bases lying between them. CDR3 region: CASTRRPEAFF. The CDR3 DNA is TGTGCCAGCACCAGGAGGCCAGAAGCTTTCTTT.

The sample holds many counts of this clonotype. The chain is built from TRBV5-4 and TRBJ2-1, with a possible D match to TRBD2 (6 bases). V lost 0 bases to trimming and J lost 0 bases, with 7 bases between them. Germline CDR1 reads SGHNT; CDR2 reads YYREEE (reference sequence). The CDR3 length is 15 residues. CDR3 protein: CASSLGRDSYNEQFF. CDR3 coding DNA: TGTGCCAGCAGCTTGGGGAGGGACTCCTACAATGAGCAGTTCTTC.

This clonotype appeared many times. This chain uses TRBV5-4 with TRBJ2-7; D tentatively fits TRBD1 or TRBD2 (6 bases each). Per germline, CDR1 SGHNT and CDR2 YYREEE (reference sequence). The CDR3 runs 14 residues. V gave up 9 bases and J gave up 2 bases, with 18 bases separating them. CDR3 in amino acids: CATNRGTQPYEQYF. The CDR3 bases are TGTGCCACGAACCGCGGGACACAGCCCTACGAGCAGTACTTC.

About this clonotype: A much more abundant neighbour one base away suggests this may be a read error. The chain links TRBV7-2 to TRBJ1-2; 7 bases align to TRBD1. After removal of 0 bases from V and 5 bases from J, the junction contained 6 bases not matched to a gene. The CDR3 length is 15 residues. The germline gives CDR1 SGHTA, CDR2 FQGNSA. The CDR3 DNA reads TGTGCCAGCAGCTTAGCGGTCCAGGGGGGTTATGGCTACACCTTC. It is translated as CASSLAVQGGYGYTF.

This clonotype came up many times. The rearrangement uses TRBV7-2 and TRBJ2-7, with unresolved D. The length of the CDR3 is 16 residues. The germline CDR1 and CDR2 sequences are SGHTA and FQGNSA. The germline V and J ends were trimmed by 2 bases and 1 base, with 15 bases remaining between them. The CDR3 region is CASSLSARHTSYEQYF. Here the CDR3 DNA reads TGTGCCAGCAGCTTATCAGCTCGACATACATCCTACGAGCAGTACTTC.

The V and J genes are TRBV15 and TRBJ2-7, with a possible D match to TRBD2 (6 bases). Trimming stripped 7 bases from V and 0 bases from J, with 13 bases between. Germline CDR1 LNHNV, CDR2 YYDKDF (reference sequence). This CDR3 region has 14 residues. CDR3 nucleotides: TGTGCCACCAACCCCCGGGACTCCTCCTACGAGCAGTACTTC. It yields the protein CATNPRDSSYEQYF. Filled out from reference TRBV15 and TRBJ2-7, the complete variable domain reads DAMVIQNPRYQVTQFGKPVTLSCSQTLNHNVMYWYQQKSSQAPKLLFHYYDKDFNNEADTPDNFQSRRPNTSFCFLDIRSPGLGDTAMYLCATNPRDSSYEQYFGPGTRLTVT.